These 30 T cell receptor beta chains came from one sample sequenced in a study of cytomegalovirus exposure and HLA in healthy donors. PCR amplification relied on 60 Vbeta primers (plus 13 Jbeta primers). Profiling relied on immunoSEQ multiplex PCR, and the TCRdb table lists in-frame clones only, not all of them. The repertoire includes about 200,000 clones, roughly 80% of them detected once, and approximately 0.4% sits in the top ten. The sample comprised PBMCs. The receptors originated from a male donor in good health and CMV-seropositive.

J is TRBJ1-1 and V is TRBV5-6; D uncertain. Germline CDR1 and CDR2: SGHDT and YYEEEE. V was shortened by 0 bases and J by 0 bases, with 9 bases between the two germline ends. This CDR3 has 15 residues. The CDR3 nucleotides read TGTGCCAGCAGCTTGGGGCAGGTAATGAACACTGAAGCTTTCTTT. This sequence encodes CASSLGQVMNTEAFF.

The J gene is TRBJ2-3, the V gene TRBV6-5; D ambiguous. CDR1 is MNHEY and CDR2 is SVGAGI in the germline V gene. Trimming stripped 5 bases from V and 7 bases from J, with 19 bases between. The CDR3 runs to 15 residues. The CDR3 DNA reads TGTGCCAGCAGTCGACTCCCCGGCCCCGGGTATACGCAGTATTTT. Protein sequence: CASSRLPGPGYTQYF.

This clone has a handful of counts. The germline gene is not matched at one end of the junction; a read error may be the cause. The rearrangement uses TRBV7-7 and TRBJ2-5, with unresolved D. CDR1 is SSHAT and CDR2 is FNYEAQ in the germline V gene (reference sequence). This CDR3 is 13 amino acids long. Here the CDR3 reads CASSLAPRETQYF. CDR3 nucleotide sequence: TGTGCTAGCAGCTTAGCCCCCAGAGAGACCCAGTACTTC.

A single count supports this clone. The rearrangement joins TRBV29-1 to TRBJ2-7; no clear D. V lost 4 bases and J lost 1, with 8 bases in between. CDR3 length: 12 residues. Per germline, CDR1 SQVTM and CDR2 ANQGSEA. CDR3 bases: TGCAGCGTTGTTGGGCTATCCTACGAGCAGTACTTC. This encodes CSVVGLSYEQYF.

V usage is TRBV5-1 and J usage is TRBJ1-2; 7 bases match TRBD1. Germline trimming cut 0 bases from V and 4 bases from J; bases unmatched to any gene: 3. The CDR3 totals 14 residues. Germline V gene data show CDR1 as SGHRS and CDR2 as YFSETQ. The CDR3 loop is CASSLVRDSYGYTF. CDR3 DNA sequence: TGCGCCAGCAGCTTGGTTCGGGACAGCTATGGCTACACCTTC.

The chain recombines TRBV11-2 with TRBJ1-1, with 8 bases matching TRBD1. Germline V gene lookup returns CDR1 SGHAT and CDR2 FQNNGV. V trimming: 5 bases; J trimming: 4 bases; junction bases outside the gene matches: 9. This CDR3 region has 15 residues. The CDR3 is CASSMMTGAGTEAFF. CDR3 DNA sequence: TGTGCCAGCAGCATGATGACAGGGGCGGGCACTGAAGCTTTCTTT.

The J gene is TRBJ2-1, the V gene TRBV28, with TRBD2 as a possible D gene (6 bases). Per the germline V gene, CDR1 is MDHEN and CDR2 is SYDVKM. Trimming took 5 bases from V and 7 from J, leaving 18 bases between them. This CDR3 spans 15 amino acids. CDR3: CASSLYRDLKNEQFF. The CDR3 nucleotides read TGTGCCAGCAGTCTTTACCGGGACTTAAAGAATGAGCAGTTCTTC.

This clone is a singleton in its sample. This chain uses TRBV9 with TRBJ1-1, with D possibly matching TRBD1 (6 bases). CDR3 length equals 16 residues. CDR1 and CDR2 from the germline V gene are SGDLS and YYNGEE. V lost 4 bases and J lost 0, with 16 bases in between. DNA of the CDR3: TGTGCCAGCAGCAGAACAGGGCTCCTAGTGAACACTGAAGCTTTCTTT. Translating gives CASSRTGLLVNTEAFF.

The chain has TRBV9 and TRBJ1-6; weak D call: TRBD1 (6 bases). The V gene's germline CDR1 is SGDLS and CDR2 YYNGEE. With 3 bases removed from V and 14 bases from J, the gap between germline ends came to 27 bases. The CDR3 is 17 amino acids. The CDR3 DNA sequence: TGTGCCAGCAGCGGGTCTGGCCCAGGGGACCAGGGTTTGGCCCTCCACTTT. Translated, it gives CASSGSGPGDQGLALHF.

The chain has TRBV27 and TRBJ2-5; 10 bases line up with TRBD1. The last part of the DNA fits TRBJ2-7 better; the J call may be wrong. The CDR3 runs 14 residues. Germline lookup yields CDR1 MNHEY and CDR2 SMNVEV (reference sequence). The CDR3: CASSSGTGVAEQYF. Here the CDR3 DNA reads TGTGCCAGCAGTTCCGGGACAGGGGTAGCCGAGCAGTACTTC.

A remark on this clone: Its ends do not fully match the called genes, so a read error is possible. This CDR3 is also generated by other DNA sequences in the sample. This chain links TRBV28 with TRBJ2-7, with 7 bases that match TRBD2. This CDR3 region has 16 residues. The germline gives CDR1 MDHEN, CDR2 SYDVKM. CDR3: CASSWGGGGSSYEQYF. In DNA, the CDR3 is TGCGCCAGCAGCTGGGGTGGGGGGGGAAGCTCCTACGAGCAGTACTTC.

Comments on this clone: Other DNA sequences from this sample encode an identical CDR3 as well. The chain employs TRBV9 and TRBJ2-5; 14 bases align to TRBD2. The CDR3 runs 16 residues. CDR1 and CDR2 (germline): SGDLS, YYNGEE. The junction had 4 bases not matched to a gene; V was cut back by 4 bases and J by 2 bases. The CDR3 DNA follows: TGTGCCAGCAGCCCACGACTAGCGGGGGGGCAAGAGACCCAGTACTTC. Translating it yields CASSPRLAGGQETQYF.

This rearrangement joins TRBV15 to TRBJ2-3; D possibly corresponds to TRBD2 (7 bases). In germline, CDR1 is LNHNV, CDR2 YYDKDF (reference sequence). Trimming removed 6 bases at V and 3 bases at J, with 13 bases between. This CDR3 contains 14 residues. CDR3 amino acids: CATREQGGTDTQYF. The CDR3 DNA follows: TGTGCCACCAGAGAACAGGGAGGGACAGATACGCAGTATTTT.

This chain links TRBV4-1 with TRBJ1-5, with D unresolved. Per germline, CDR1 MGHRA and CDR2 YSYEKL. V dropped 1 base and J dropped 6 bases, with 4 bases sitting between them. This CDR3 contains 12 residues. DNA for the CDR3: TGCGCCAGCAGCCAAGGAGGTCAGCCCCAGCATTTT. Translated, it gives CASSQGGQPQHF.

The rearrangement uses TRBV5-1 and TRBJ2-4; the D is unclear. The CDR3 is 15 residues long. Germline V gene sequence: CDR1 SGHRS, CDR2 YFSETQ. V was pared by 0 bases and J by 0 bases, with 7 bases between. CDR3 in amino acids: CASSLGPLAKNIQYF. The CDR3 DNA reads as TGCGCCAGCAGCTTGGGTCCCTTAGCCAAAAACATTCAGTACTTC.

This chain uses TRBV28 with TRBJ2-7; unclear D gene. The CDR3 is 12 residues long. The germline V gene has CDR1 MDHEN and CDR2 SYDVKM. The V end lost 5 bases, the J end lost 6 bases, and 11 bases lay between the germline ends. CDR3 sequence: CASSDLQAEQYF. CDR3 DNA: TGTGCCAGCAGTGATCTCCAAGCCGAGCAGTACTTC. Full variable domain (rest looked up from reference TRBV28 and TRBJ2-7): DVKVTQSSRYLVKRTGEKVFLECVQDMDHENMFWYRQDPGLGLRLIYFSYDVKMKEKGDIPEGYSVSREKKERFSLILESASTNQTSMYLCASSDLQAEQYFGPGTRLTVT.

The chain has TRBV5-1 and TRBJ2-6; perhaps TRBD1 as D (6 bases). The CDR3 is 17 residues long. With 2 bases removed from V and 0 bases from J, the gap between germline ends came to 12 bases. In germline, CDR1 is SGHRS, CDR2 YFSETQ. The CDR3 spells CASSFAGALSGANVLTF. In DNA form, the CDR3 reads TGCGCCAGCAGCTTCGCAGGGGCCCTCTCTGGGGCCAACGTCCTGACTTTC.

The chain recombines TRBV30 with TRBJ1-1, with TRBD1 as a possible D gene (5 bases). Germline V gene lookup returns CDR1 GTSNPN and CDR2 SVGIG (reference sequence). The ends were cut back, 5 bases at V and 11 bases at J, with 12 bases in the middle. The CDR3 covers 10 residues. The DNA of the CDR3 is TGTGCCTGGGGGGCCCTGGAGGCTTTCTTT. Translating it yields CAWGALEAFF.

The rearrangement joins TRBV28 to TRBJ1-5, with 7 bases lining up with TRBD1. J lost 2 bases, V lost 5 bases, and 9 bases had no gene match. This CDR3 is built from 16 residues. The germline gives CDR1 MDHEN, CDR2 SYDVKM. CDR3 DNA sequence: TGTGCCAGCAGTGTTCACTCCCAGGGGGGCAATCAGCCCCAGCATTTT. Its translation: CASSVHSQGGNQPQHF.

The genes are TRBV5-8 and TRBJ1-5; weak D call: TRBD1 (5 bases). V was trimmed by 5 bases and J by 5 bases, leaving 14 bases between them. The CDR3 spans 14 residues. CDR1 is SGHTS and CDR2 is YDEGEE in the germline V gene. In DNA form, the CDR3 reads TGTGCCAGCAGTACCTCGGAGGGGTATCAGCCCCAGCATTTT. Translation gives CASSTSEGYQPQHF.

CDR3 amino acids: CASSVARQGEINEQFF. The CDR3 DNA sequence: TGTGCCAGCAGCGTAGCCAGACAGGGAGAGATCAATGAGCAGTTCTTC. J is TRBJ2-1 and V is TRBV9; the match to TRBD1 covers 7 bases. Losses at the gene ends were 0 bases for V and 6 bases for J; bases not matched to a gene: 9. Germline V gene lookup returns CDR1 SGDLS and CDR2 YYNGEE. The CDR3 has 16 amino acids.

This clone has more than one count but fewer than ten. The chain combines TRBV4-1 with TRBJ1-1; 8 nucleotides agree with TRBD1. The V and J ends lost 4 bases and 4 bases, in that order; junction bases with no gene match: 11. This CDR3 spans 16 amino acids. Germline CDR1 is MGHRA and CDR2 is YSYEKL. CDR3 residues: CASSLPTGVLLTEAFF. The CDR3 nucleotides are TGCGCCAGCAGCCTACCGACAGGGGTTCTTCTCACTGAAGCTTTCTTT.

The J gene is TRBJ1-3, the V gene TRBV30; D call uncertain. Germline CDR1 GTSNPN, CDR2 SVGIG (reference sequence). The CDR3 consists of 15 residues. V was trimmed by 0 bases and J by 5 bases, leaving 14 bases between them. CDR3 in amino acids: CAWSVSGRGRNTIYF. The DNA for the CDR3 is TGTGCCTGGAGTGTAAGTGGCAGAGGAAGAAACACCATATATTTT.

The chain employs TRBV6-6 and TRBJ2-1; TRBD2 is a possible D gene (6 bases). The CDR3 has 15 residues. CDR1 MNHNY and CDR2 SVGAGI come from the germline V gene (reference sequence). Trimming left V 2 bases short and J 8 bases short, with 16 bases between. CDR3 sequence reads: CASSYGASEVHEQFF. As DNA, the CDR3 is TGTGCCAGCAGTTACGGGGCTAGCGAAGTCCATGAGCAGTTCTTC.

DNA of the CDR3: TGTGCCAGCAGCCAACTGATCGGACAGGGCGGCATTCAGTACTTC. The encoded protein is CASSQLIGQGGIQYF. V gene TRBV5-8 combines with J gene TRBJ2-4; 8 positions match TRBD1. Looked up from germline, CDR1 is SGHTS and CDR2 is YDEGEE. The V gene end was trimmed by 4 bases and the J gene end by 9 bases; junction bases not matched to a gene: 12. There are 15 residues in the CDR3.

The chain recombines TRBV6-1 with TRBJ1-4, with 9 bases lining up with TRBD1. This CDR3 comprises 15 residues. The ends lost 3 bases at V and 8 bases at J; junction bases unmatched: 7. CDR1 is MNHNS, CDR2 SASEGT, per germline. The CDR3 coding sequence is TGTGCCAGCAGTGACTGGGGACAGGGCTACGAAAAACTGTTTTTT. Encoded protein: CASSDWGQGYEKLFF.

This clone has only one observation. The chain is built from TRBV4-1 and TRBJ1-1; 10 nucleotides agree with TRBD1. V dropped 5 bases and J dropped 7; count of bases not matched to a gene: 10. The CDR3 spans 15 residues. Germline loops: CDR1 MGHRA, CDR2 YSYEKL. CDR3 in amino acids: CASSSNRDRGGEAFF. CDR3 nucleotide sequence: TGCGCCAGCAGCTCAAACCGGGACAGGGGAGGTGAAGCTTTCTTT.

The chain employs TRBV6-1 and TRBJ2-7; D is possibly TRBD2 (6 bases). In germline, CDR1 is MNHNS, CDR2 SASEGT. This CDR3 has 16 residues. Trimming removed 3 bases from V and 2 bases from J, with 17 bases in between. Here the CDR3 DNA reads TGTGCCAGCAGTGACTGGGCGGGGACCGGTACCTACGAGCAGTACTTC. It specifies CASSDWAGTGTYEQYF.

This chain uses TRBV18 with TRBJ1-6, with 7 bases identical to TRBD1. The CDR3 length is 16 residues. V gave up 3 bases and J gave up 7 bases; unmatched junction bases: 9. CDR1 is KGHSH, CDR2 LQKENI, per germline. CDR3 in amino acids: CASSPTGTAKNSPLHF. The CDR3, as DNA: TGTGCCAGCTCACCCACAGGGACAGCAAAGAATTCACCCCTCCACTTT.

The chain joins TRBV6-6 to TRBJ1-1; 8 positions agree with TRBD1. Trimming cost V 5 bases and J 3 bases; bases outside gene matches: 8. The CDR3 extends over 15 amino acids. Germline V gene lookup returns CDR1 MNHNY and CDR2 SVGAGI (reference sequence). The CDR3 here is CASSPTTGAHTEAFF. Written as DNA, the CDR3 is TGTGCCAGCAGTCCCACGACAGGGGCCCACACTGAAGCTTTCTTT.